This T cell receptor beta chain is drawn from a study of blood T cell repertoires in COVID-19. Study-level information: Whether acute or convalescent, the COVID-19 samples came from the United States, Italy and Spain. T cells, B-cell-depleted T cells, or PBMCs provided the cDNA or gDNA that served as material.

Trimming removed 4 bases from V and 7 bases from J; junction bases left unmatched: 6. Germline V lookup: CDR1 LNHDA, CDR2 SQIVND (reference sequence). The CDR3 totals 13 residues. Authors' processing steps: Quantification of nucleated cells was approximated via reference gene primer amplification. The table came from immunoSEQ multiplex PCR; TCRdb's copy has only in-frame clones and leaves some out. V, J and clone size derive from that table, while D and trimming were established from the DNA sequence. The sample lists about 140,000 clones; about 80% were seen once. The chain joins TRBV19 to TRBJ2-7; 8 bases agree with TRBD1. This sequence was found in a human donor in a cohort sampled during active COVID-19. Source material: peripheral blood. CDR3 DNA sequence: TGTGCCAGTAGTAACAACAGGGGGAAGGAGCAGTACTTC. It yields the protein CASSNNRGKEQYF.